These 25 T cell receptor beta chains were sequenced from one sample in a study of early T cells in non-severe SARS-CoV-2 infection. Using its own MiXCR run on the 5' RACE reads, TCRdb lists one record per CDR3 protein. The sample lists about 66,000 distinct CDR3 sequences, roughly 13% seen once, with 8% to 10% in the top ten. Specimen: whole blood. The source of these receptors is an adult who was a healthcare worker with PCR-confirmed SARS-CoV-2 infection or an uninfected control (not recorded which).

This clonotype was detected a few times. The rearrangement uses TRBV20-1 and TRBJ2-7; D may be TRBD1 or TRBD2 (5 bases each). The CDR3 runs to 14 residues. V shed 5 bases and J shed 0 bases, with 14 bases lying between them. The germline V gene encodes CDR1 DFQATT and CDR2 SNEGSKA (reference sequence). In DNA, the CDR3 is TGCAGTGCTCCCTTGGGACCCCTCTCCTACGAGCAGTACTTC. Protein sequence: CSAPLGPLSYEQYF.

The chain has TRBV11-2 and TRBJ2-7; 8 bases are shared with TRBD1. Germline-derived CDR1 and CDR2 are SGHAT and FQNNGV. The V segment lost 5 bases and the J segment 2 bases; nucleotides outside the gene matches: 5. The CDR3 is 14 residues long. The CDR3, as DNA: TGTGCCAGCAGCCCGGACAGGGTCGCCTACGAGCAGTACTTC. This codes for CASSPDRVAYEQYF.

The J gene is TRBJ1-4, the V gene TRBV20-1; D unclear. Germline values: CDR1 DFQATT, CDR2 SNEGSKA (reference sequence). The germline V and J ends were trimmed by 6 bases and 7 bases, with 21 bases remaining between them. This CDR3 contains 15 residues. CDR3 bases: TGCAGTGCCAGACTAGGGTCGGGGTGGTTTGAAAAACTGTTTTTT. Translated: CSARLGSGWFEKLFF.

The chain links TRBV28 to TRBJ2-5; D possibly corresponds to TRBD2 (7 bases). Germline loops: CDR1 MDHEN, CDR2 SYDVKM. The CDR3 is made up of 16 amino acids. V lost 5 bases and J 4 bases, leaving 20 bases between the germline ends. In DNA, the CDR3 is TGTGCCAGCAGTCAGCCGGGGGGCAGGGGTACAGAGACCCAGTACTTC. As protein: CASSQPGGRGTETQYF.

The DNA for the CDR3 is TGTGCCAGCAGAACCGGGACAGGGGCCAAGGGGTTGGAGACCCAGTACTTC. Translation: CASRTGTGAKGLETQYF. The rearrangement joins TRBV2 to TRBJ2-5; 10 nucleotides match TRBD1. This CDR3 is built from 17 residues. Germline V gene data show CDR1 as SNHLY and CDR2 as FYNNEI. V shed 6 bases, J shed 5 bases, and the junction held 15 bases outside the gene matches.

This clonotype turned up a few times. The chain couples TRBV20-1 to TRBJ1-5; 7 bases match TRBD1. The CDR3 is 14 residues long. Germline-derived CDR1 and CDR2 are DFQATT and SNEGSKA (reference sequence). Unmatched junction bases numbered 6, after V lost 2 bases and J lost 5 bases. CDR3 sequence reads: CSARRDRADQPQHF. The CDR3 DNA follows: TGCAGTGCTAGACGAGACAGGGCGGATCAGCCCCAGCATTTT.

DNA for the CDR3: TGTGCCACTTTCGGACAGGGGAGTCAGCCCCAGCATTTT. It is translated as CATFGQGSQPQHF. This chain uses TRBV28 with TRBJ1-5; TRBD1 agrees at 9 bases. CDR1 MDHEN and CDR2 SYDVKM come from the germline V gene. This CDR3 has 13 residues. The J segment lost 6 bases and the V segment lost 10 bases, leaving 7 bases of the junction unmatched.

This clonotype was observed many times. CDR3 region: CASSSTGTGGNGYTF. In DNA form, the CDR3 reads TGTGCCAGCAGCTCTACCGGGACAGGGGGCAATGGCTACACCTTC. The gene calls are TRBV7-9 and TRBJ1-2; 12 nucleotides agree with TRBD1. The CDR3 length is 15 residues. Per germline, CDR1 SEHNR and CDR2 FQNEAQ (reference sequence). Trimming removed 4 bases from V and 6 bases from J; junction bases left unmatched: 6.

This clonotype showed up just a few times. The V call is TRBV27, the J call TRBJ2-1; TRBD2 matches at 13 bases. V dropped 0 bases and J dropped 0; count of bases not matched to a gene: 5. The CDR3 sequence is 19 residues long. Germline CDR1 MNHEY, CDR2 SMNVEV (reference sequence). CDR3 nucleotide sequence: TGTGCCAGCAGTTTATCCCCACTAGCGGGAGGGCCCTCCTACAATGAGCAGTTCTTC. Protein: CASSLSPLAGGPSYNEQFF.

This clonotype was detected many times. The chain is built from TRBV6-4 and TRBJ2-1; possibly TRBD2 for D (6 bases). The V gene's germline CDR1 is MRHNA and CDR2 SNTAGT. V lost 0 bases to trimming and J lost 4 bases, with 10 bases between them. This CDR3 is built from 15 residues. DNA for the CDR3: TGTGCCAGCAGTGACTCGAGCGGGTCGTACAATGAGCAGTTCTTC. It is translated as CASSDSSGSYNEQFF.

Written as DNA, the CDR3 is TGTGCCAGCAGTTCGGAATACGGACAGGGCTACGAGCAGTACTTC. This translates into CASSSEYGQGYEQYF. The J gene is TRBJ2-7, the V gene TRBV28, with 8 positions matching TRBD1. The germline CDR1 and CDR2 sequences are MDHEN and SYDVKM. The CDR3 spans 15 residues. The V segment lost 4 bases and the J segment 3 bases; nucleotides outside the gene matches: 8.

The chain combines TRBV27 with TRBJ2-7; either TRBD1 or TRBD2 may fit D (5 bases each). CDR1 MNHEY and CDR2 SMNVEV come from the germline V gene (reference sequence). Between the trimmed V and J ends, which lost 3 bases and 1 base, there was a span of 10 bases. The CDR3 length is 14 residues. In DNA, the CDR3 is TGTGCCAGCAGTTTTATGGGACGGTCCTACGAGCAGTACTTC. Translating it yields CASSFMGRSYEQYF.

In its sample, this clonotype was seen a few times. The chain links TRBV28 to TRBJ2-3; D unclear. The germline V and J ends were trimmed by 5 bases and 0 bases, with 6 bases remaining between them. There are 13 residues in the CDR3. Germline CDR1 is MDHEN and CDR2 is SYDVKM. The CDR3 protein is CASSLPSTDTQYF. DNA for the CDR3: TGTGCCAGCAGTCTCCCCAGCACAGATACGCAGTATTTT.

Only a few counts were recorded for this clonotype. This chain uses TRBV20-1 with TRBJ2-3; 8 bases agree with TRBD2. With 8 bases clipped from V and 3 bases from J, the junction kept 10 bases outside the gene matches. This CDR3 has 14 amino acids. CDR1 and CDR2 (germline): DFQATT, SNEGSKA (reference sequence). CDR3 coding DNA: TGCAGTCTTGTACTTAGCGGGACGACAGATACGCAGTATTTT. Translating gives CSLVLSGTTDTQYF.

This clonotype was seen ten or more times. V and J are TRBV10-3 and TRBJ2-7, with TRBD1 matching over 8 bases. There are 13 residues in the CDR3. Germline loops: CDR1 ENHRY, CDR2 SYGVKD. V was clipped by 3 bases and J by 5 bases; unmatched bases: 3. The DNA for the CDR3 is TGTGCCATCAGTGATACGGACAGGGACGAGCAGTACTTC. This encodes CAISDTDRDEQYF.

CDR3 coding DNA: TGTGCCAGCACGGGGGTTGGCTATGGCTACACCTTC. Translated: CASTGVGYGYTF. The chain combines TRBV28 with TRBJ1-2; a weak D match, TRBD1 (5 bases). The CDR3 contains 12 residues. Trimming took off 7 bases at V and 4 bases at J, with 10 bases between the two ends. Germline V gene sequence: CDR1 MDHEN, CDR2 SYDVKM.

A few counts support this clonotype. This chain joins TRBV7-2 and TRBJ2-1, with 8 nucleotides matching TRBD2. CDR1 is SGHTA, CDR2 FQGNSA, per germline. V was clipped by 2 bases and J by 1 base; unmatched bases: 4. The length of the CDR3 is 16 residues. CDR3 nucleotide sequence: TGTGCCAGCAGCTTATCCGCGGGAGGATCCTACAATGAGCAGTTCTTC. Amino acids: CASSLSAGGSYNEQFF. The full variable domain, with the rest looked up from reference TRBV7-2 and TRBJ2-1, is GAGVSQSPSNKVTEKGKDVELRCDPISGHTALYWYRQSLGQGLEFLIYFQGNSAPDKSGLPSDRFSAERTGGSVSTLTIQRTQQEDSAVYLCASSLSAGGSYNEQFFGPGTRLTVL.

This clonotype has more than one count but fewer than ten. The chain recombines TRBV7-8 with TRBJ2-1; D is perhaps TRBD2 (5 bases). V was shortened by 1 base and J by 6 bases, with 13 bases between the two germline ends. Looked up from germline, CDR1 is SGHVS and CDR2 is FQNEAQ. The CDR3 totals 15 residues. The CDR3 spells CASSLGLAGGNEQFF. DNA for the CDR3: TGTGCCAGCAGCTTAGGTCTAGCTGGCGGCAATGAGCAGTTCTTC.

This clonotype was counted at least ten times. The chain couples TRBV3-1 to TRBJ2-3; the D is unclear. Germline V gene sequence: CDR1 LGHDT, CDR2 YNNKEL (reference sequence). With 1 base removed from V and 3 bases from J, the gap between germline ends came to 5 bases. There are 13 residues in the CDR3. The CDR3 loop reads CASSQVGTDTQYF. DNA for the CDR3: TGTGCCAGCAGCCAAGTAGGAACAGATACGCAGTATTTT.

CDR3 in amino acids: CATSRELGQKETQYF. The CDR3 region has the DNA TGTGCCACCAGCAGAGAATTGGGACAGAAAGAGACCCAGTACTTC. This rearrangement joins TRBV15 to TRBJ2-5, with TRBD1 matching over 7 bases. The V gene's germline CDR1 is LNHNV and CDR2 YYDKDF (reference sequence). This CDR3 spans 15 amino acids. V lost 0 bases to trimming and J lost 3 bases; unmatched junction nucleotides: 4.

This clonotype was observed a few times. This chain links TRBV18 with TRBJ2-3; 15 bases are shared with TRBD2. CDR3 size: 17 residues. CDR1 and CDR2 from the germline V gene are KGHSH and LQKENI. J gave up 5 bases and V 6 bases, and 9 bases lay outside the gene matches. CDR3 sequence (DNA): TGTGCCAGCTCTCTCGGACTAGCGGGAGGGTTCGGAGATACGCAGTATTTT. Protein: CASSLGLAGGFGDTQYF.

This clonotype has ten or more counts. This chain uses TRBV28 with TRBJ2-7; a possible D gene is TRBD1 (6 bases). The V end was cut by 6 bases, the J end by 7 bases, with 16 bases between. Germline V CDR1 and CDR2: MDHEN, SYDVKM. The CDR3 extends over 13 amino acids. The CDR3 here is CASSSTGIREQYF. The CDR3 DNA is TGTGCCAGCAGCTCTACAGGGATCCGAGAGCAGTACTTC.

The count of this clonotype is one. The gene calls are TRBV7-3 and TRBJ2-1; 9 positions agree with TRBD1. V lost 5 bases and J lost 8; bases outside the gene matches: 10. The V gene's germline CDR1 is SGHTA and CDR2 FQGTGA. The CDR3 covers 15 residues. As DNA, the CDR3 is TGTGCCAGCAGCCCATCCCGGGACAGGGTAGATGAGCAGTTCTTC. This encodes CASSPSRDRVDEQFF.

This clonotype was counted only a few times. CDR3 in amino acids: CSPRGANEQFF. As DNA, the CDR3 is TGCAGCCCCCGAGGAGCCAATGAGCAGTTCTTC. The chain employs TRBV29-1 and TRBJ2-1; D gene ambiguous. The ends were cut back, 8 bases at V and 6 bases at J, with 11 bases in the middle. From germline, CDR1 is SQVTM and CDR2 ANQGSEA. The CDR3 extends over 11 amino acids.

The chain has TRBV19 and TRBJ2-3; D not certain. The V gene's germline CDR1 is LNHDA and CDR2 SQIVND (reference sequence). CDR3 length: 14 residues. Between the trimmed V and J ends, which lost 5 bases and 4 bases, there was a span of 13 bases. CDR3 region: CASSLQNGADTQYF. CDR3 DNA sequence: TGTGCCAGTAGTCTCCAGAATGGCGCAGATACGCAGTATTTT.